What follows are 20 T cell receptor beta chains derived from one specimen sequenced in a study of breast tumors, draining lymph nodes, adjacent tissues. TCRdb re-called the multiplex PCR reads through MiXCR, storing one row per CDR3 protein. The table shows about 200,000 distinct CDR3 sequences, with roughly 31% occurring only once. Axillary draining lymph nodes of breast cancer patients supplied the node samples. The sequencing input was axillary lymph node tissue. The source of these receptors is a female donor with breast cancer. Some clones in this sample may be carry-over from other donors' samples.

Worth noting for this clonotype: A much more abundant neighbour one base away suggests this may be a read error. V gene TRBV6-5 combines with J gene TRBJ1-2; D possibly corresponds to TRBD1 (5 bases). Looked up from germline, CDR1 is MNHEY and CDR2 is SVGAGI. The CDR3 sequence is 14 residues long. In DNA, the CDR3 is TGTGCCAGCAGGATCCGGGGGGGTAACTATGGCTACATCTTC. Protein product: CASRIRGGNYGYIF.

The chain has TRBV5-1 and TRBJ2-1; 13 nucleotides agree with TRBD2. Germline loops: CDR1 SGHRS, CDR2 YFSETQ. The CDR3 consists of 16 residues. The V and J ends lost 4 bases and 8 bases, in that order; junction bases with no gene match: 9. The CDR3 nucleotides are TGCGCCAGCAGCCCTAGGACTAGCGGGGGATTGTATGAGCAGTTCTTC. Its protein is CASSPRTSGGLYEQFF. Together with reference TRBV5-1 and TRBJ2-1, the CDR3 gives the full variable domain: KAGVTQTPRYLIKTRGQQVTLSCSPISGHRSVSWYQQTPGQGLQFLFEYFSETQRNKGNFPGRFSGRQFSNSRSEMNVSTLELGDSALYLCASSPRTSGGLYEQFFGPGTRLTVL.

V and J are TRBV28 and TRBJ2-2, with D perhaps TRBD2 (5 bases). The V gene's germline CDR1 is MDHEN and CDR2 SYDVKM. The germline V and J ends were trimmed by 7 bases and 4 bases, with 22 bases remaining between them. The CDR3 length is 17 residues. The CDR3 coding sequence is TGTGCCAGCATGTCGGTATTAGGCCAGCGGTCCACCGGGGAGCTGTTTTTT. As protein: CASMSVLGQRSTGELFF. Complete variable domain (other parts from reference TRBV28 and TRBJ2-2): DVKVTQSSRYLVKRTGEKVFLECVQDMDHENMFWYRQDPGLGLRLIYFSYDVKMKEKGDIPEGYSVSREKKERFSLILESASTNQTSMYLCASMSVLGQRSTGELFFGEGSRLTVL.

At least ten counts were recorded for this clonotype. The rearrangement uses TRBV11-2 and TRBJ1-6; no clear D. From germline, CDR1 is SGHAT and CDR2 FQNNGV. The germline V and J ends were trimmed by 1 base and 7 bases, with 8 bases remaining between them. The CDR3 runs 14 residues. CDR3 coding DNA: TGTGCCAGCAGCTTAGCGGCAGGAAATTCACCCCTCCACTTT. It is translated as CASSLAAGNSPLHF.

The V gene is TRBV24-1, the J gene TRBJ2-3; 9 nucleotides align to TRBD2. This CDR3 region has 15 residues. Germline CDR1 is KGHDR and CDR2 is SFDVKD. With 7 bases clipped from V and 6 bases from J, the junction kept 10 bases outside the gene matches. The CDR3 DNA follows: TGTGCCACCAGCGGAGGCGGGGGGGCGGCGGATACGCAGTATTTT. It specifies CATSGGGGAADTQYF.

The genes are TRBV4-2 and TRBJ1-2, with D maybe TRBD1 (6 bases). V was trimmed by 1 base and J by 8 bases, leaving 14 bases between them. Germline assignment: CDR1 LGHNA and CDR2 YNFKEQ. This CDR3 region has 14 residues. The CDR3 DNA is TGTGCCAGCAGCCAAGGGAGGCGGGGGGCAGGCTACACCTTC. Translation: CASSQGRRGAGYTF.

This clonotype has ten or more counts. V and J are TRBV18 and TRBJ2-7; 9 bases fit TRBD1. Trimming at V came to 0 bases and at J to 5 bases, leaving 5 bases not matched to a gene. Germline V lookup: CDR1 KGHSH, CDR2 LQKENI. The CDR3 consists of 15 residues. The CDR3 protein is CASSPPAQGADEQYF. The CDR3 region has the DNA TGTGCCAGCTCACCACCCGCACAGGGGGCCGACGAGCAGTACTTC.

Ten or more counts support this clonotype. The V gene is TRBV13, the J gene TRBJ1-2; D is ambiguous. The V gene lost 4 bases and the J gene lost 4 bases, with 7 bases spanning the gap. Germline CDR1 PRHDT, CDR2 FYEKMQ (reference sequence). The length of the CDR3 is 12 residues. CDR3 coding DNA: TGTGCCAGCAGCTCGAGGGTCTATGGCTACACCTTC. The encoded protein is CASSSRVYGYTF. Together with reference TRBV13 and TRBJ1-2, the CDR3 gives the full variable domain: AAGVIQSPRHLIKEKRETATLKCYPIPRHDTVYWYQQGPGQDPQFLISFYEKMQSDKGSIPDRFSAQQFSDYHSELNMSSLELGDSALYFCASSSRVYGYTFGSGTRLTVV.

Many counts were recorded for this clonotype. CDR3 region: CASSLGTGGFLEKLFF. CDR3 DNA sequence: TGCGCCAGCAGCCTCGGGACAGGGGGCTTTTTGGAAAAACTGTTTTTT. The V call is TRBV5-1, the J call TRBJ1-4; 12 nucleotides align to TRBD1. J lost 8 bases, V lost 4 bases, and 9 bases had no gene match. Germline lookup yields CDR1 SGHRS and CDR2 YFSETQ. The CDR3 runs 16 residues.

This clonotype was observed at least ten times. The DNA for the CDR3 is TGTGCCAGCAGCTCTGACCGCGGGGGGGAGGCCTACGAGCAGTACTTC. Its protein product is CASSSDRGGEAYEQYF. The chain combines TRBV7-9 with TRBJ2-7, with 9 bases identical to TRBD2. V shed 4 bases, J shed 2 bases, and the junction held 9 bases outside the gene matches. CDR3 size: 16 residues. Germline V gene lookup returns CDR1 SEHNR and CDR2 FQNEAQ (reference sequence).

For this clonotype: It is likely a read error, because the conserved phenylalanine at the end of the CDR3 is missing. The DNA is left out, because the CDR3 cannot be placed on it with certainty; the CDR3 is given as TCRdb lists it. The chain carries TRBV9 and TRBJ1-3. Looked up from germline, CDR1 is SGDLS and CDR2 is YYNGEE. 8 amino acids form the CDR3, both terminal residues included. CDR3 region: CASSATAG.

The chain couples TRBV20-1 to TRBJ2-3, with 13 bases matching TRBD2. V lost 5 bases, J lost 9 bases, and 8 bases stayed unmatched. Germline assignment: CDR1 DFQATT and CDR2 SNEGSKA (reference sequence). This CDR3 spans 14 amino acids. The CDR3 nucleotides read TGCAGTGCTCCCATACTAGCGGGAGGGGACACGCAGTATTTT. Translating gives CSAPILAGGDTQYF.

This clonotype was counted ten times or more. The CDR3 loop reads CASRPKTGFQETQYF. The CDR3 DNA reads TGCGCCAGCAGGCCTAAGACAGGGTTCCAAGAGACCCAGTACTTC. J is TRBJ2-5 and V is TRBV5-1, with 7 nucleotides matching TRBD1. Germline V gene data show CDR1 as SGHRS and CDR2 as YFSETQ. This CDR3 spans 15 amino acids. V shed 5 bases and J 1 base; nucleotides not matched to a gene: 8.

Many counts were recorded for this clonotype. CDR3 loop: CASSPRPTGDGELFF. The CDR3 DNA follows: TGTGCCAGCAGCCCCCGCCCGACAGGGGACGGGGAGCTGTTTTTT. This chain connects TRBV11-3 to TRBJ2-2; 8 bases line up with TRBD1. The germline V gene encodes CDR1 SGHNT and CDR2 YENEEA. Germline trimming cut 5 bases from V and 7 bases from J; bases unmatched to any gene: 9. The CDR3 sequence is 15 residues long.

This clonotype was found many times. The CDR3 region has the DNA TGCAGCGTTGAAGATCGGGTGCGGGAGAAGGATAATGAGCAGTTCTTC. Translation gives CSVEDRVREKDNEQFF. The chain recombines TRBV29-1 with TRBJ2-1; 7 nucleotides align to TRBD2. The CDR3 contains 16 residues. Germline V CDR1 and CDR2: SQVTM, ANQGSEA. The junction had 12 bases not matched to a gene; V was cut back by 0 bases and J by 7 bases.

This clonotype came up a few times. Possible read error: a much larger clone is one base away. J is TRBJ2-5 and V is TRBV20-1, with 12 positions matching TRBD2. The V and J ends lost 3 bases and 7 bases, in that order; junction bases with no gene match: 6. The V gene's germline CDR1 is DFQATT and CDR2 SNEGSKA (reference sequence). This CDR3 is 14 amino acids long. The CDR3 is CSARTSGSMATQYF. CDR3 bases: TGCAGTGCTAGGACTAGCGGGAGTATGGCGACCCAGTACTTC.

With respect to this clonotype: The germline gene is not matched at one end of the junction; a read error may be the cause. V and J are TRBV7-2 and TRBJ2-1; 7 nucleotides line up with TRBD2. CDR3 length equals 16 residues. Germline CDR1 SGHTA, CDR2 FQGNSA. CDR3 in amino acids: CASSLGGSGGRGEQSF. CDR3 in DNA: TGTGCCAGCAGCTTAGGAGGATCTGGCGGGAGAGGTGAGCAGTCCTTC. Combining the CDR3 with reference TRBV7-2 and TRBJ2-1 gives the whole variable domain GAGVSQSPSNKVTEKGKDVELRCDPISGHTALYWYRQSLGQGLEFLIYFQGNSAPDKSGLPSDRFSAERTGGSVSTLTIQRTQQEDSAVYLCASSLGGSGGRGEQSFGPGTRLTVL.

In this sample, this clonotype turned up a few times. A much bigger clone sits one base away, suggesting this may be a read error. CDR3 sequence reads: CASNNPDRKVGYTF. The CDR3 DNA reads TGTGCCAGTAATAACCCGGACAGGAAGGTTGGCTACACCTTC. The J gene is TRBJ1-2, the V gene TRBV19, with 7 bases fitting TRBD1. The V and J ends lost 7 bases and 7 bases, in that order; junction bases with no gene match: 12. CDR1 is LNHDA and CDR2 is SQIVND in the germline V gene (reference sequence). The CDR3 length is 14 residues.

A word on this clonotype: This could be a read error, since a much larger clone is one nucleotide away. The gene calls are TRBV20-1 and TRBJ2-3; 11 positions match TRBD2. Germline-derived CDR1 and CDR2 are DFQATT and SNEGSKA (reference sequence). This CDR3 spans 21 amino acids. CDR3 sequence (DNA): TGCAGTGCAAGAGGCCTAGCGGGAGGTGCATCGAGGGTGCCCTACACAGATACGCAGTATTTT. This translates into CSARGLAGGASRVPYTDTQYF.

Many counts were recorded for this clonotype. The DNA of the CDR3 is TGTGCCAGCTCACCATTCTCCGCCGGGGCACCCCTCCACTTT. This sequence encodes CASSPFSAGAPLHF. The chain combines TRBV18 with TRBJ1-6; the D is unclear. The CDR3 has 14 residues. Trimming took off 2 bases at V and 11 bases at J, with 13 bases between the two ends. The germline V gene encodes CDR1 KGHSH and CDR2 LQKENI. Complete variable domain (other parts from reference TRBV18 and TRBJ1-6): NAGVMQNPRHLVRRRGQEARLRCSPMKGHSHVYWYRQLPEEGLKFMVYLQKENIIDESGMPKERFSAEFPKEGPSILRIQQVVRGDSAAYFCASSPFSAGAPLHFGNGTRLTVT.